The 23 T cell receptor beta chains in this list originate from one sample, sequenced in a study of OX40 agonist ivuxolimab in advanced cancers. This table comes from immunoSEQ multiplex PCR, and its TCRdb copy is limited to in-frame clones, with some not included. The sample lists tens of thousands of clones; about 88% were seen once. This specimen was CD4+ or CD8+ T cells sorted from blood, taken in a trial of the OX40 agonist ivuxolimab. The origin of the receptors is an adult with an advanced solid tumor such as melanoma, head and neck, liver or kidney cancer.

J is TRBJ2-1 and V is TRBV7-9, with a weak D call TRBD2 (5 bases). From germline, CDR1 is SEHNR and CDR2 FQNEAQ (reference sequence). Trimming removed 0 bases from V and 0 bases from J, with 9 bases in between. CDR3 size: 16 residues. The CDR3 bases are TGTGCCAGCAGCTTAGCCCCGACTAACTCCTACAATGAGCAGTTCTTC. Translated, it gives CASSLAPTNSYNEQFF. Based on the CDR3 plus reference TRBV7-9 and TRBJ2-1, the full variable domain is DTGVSQNPRHKITKRGQNVTFRCDPISEHNRLYWYRQTLGQGPEFLTYFQNEAQLEKSRLLSDRFSAERPKGSFSTLEIQRTEQGDSAMYLCASSLAPTNSYNEQFFGPGTRLTVL.

This clone was seen only a few times. The chain is built from TRBV15 and TRBJ2-3; 11 bases match TRBD2. The germline V gene encodes CDR1 LNHNV and CDR2 YYDKDF (reference sequence). The CDR3 has 16 residues. J gave up 2 bases and V 5 bases, and 6 bases lay outside the gene matches. CDR3 sequence: CATSPSGGLYTDTQYF. The CDR3 nucleotides read TGTGCCACCAGCCCTAGCGGGGGGCTGTACACAGATACGCAGTATTTT.

The chain has TRBV6-6 and TRBJ1-5, with TRBD1 matching over 7 bases. The V and J ends lost 6 bases and 2 bases, in that order; junction bases with no gene match: 7. CDR3 length: 15 residues. CDR1 is MNHNY, CDR2 SVGAGI, per germline (reference sequence). The CDR3 DNA follows: TGTGCCAGCAGCCGAAATCAGGGGGGCAATCAGCCCCAGCATTTT. Protein product: CASSRNQGGNQPQHF.

The chain joins TRBV2 to TRBJ2-3; 8 nucleotides agree with TRBD2. The CDR3 is 16 amino acids. Germline trimming cut 4 bases from V and 5 bases from J; bases unmatched to any gene: 11. Germline V gene data show CDR1 as SNHLY and CDR2 as FYNNEI. The CDR3 DNA reads as TGTGCCAGCAGTGCTCACTCGGGACTAGGACTAGATACGCAGTATTTT. Amino acids: CASSAHSGLGLDTQYF.

The J gene is TRBJ2-2, the V gene TRBV5-1; D gene unclear. Germline V gives CDR1 SGHRS, CDR2 YFSETQ. V was shortened by 1 base and J by 0 bases, with 10 bases between the two germline ends. The CDR3 is 16 amino acids. This chain's CDR3 is CASSLQTPPNTGELFF. Here the CDR3 DNA reads TGCGCCAGCAGCTTGCAGACTCCCCCGAACACCGGGGAGCTGTTTTTT.

The chain recombines TRBV4-1 with TRBJ2-5; a possible D gene is TRBD2 (6 bases). Germline V gene sequence: CDR1 MGHRA, CDR2 YSYEKL. Trimming cost V 5 bases and J 2 bases, with 18 bases left between them. The CDR3 runs to 16 residues. CDR3: CASSSRDRDLQETQYF. Here the CDR3 DNA reads TGCGCCAGCAGCAGCCGAGACCGGGACTTGCAAGAGACCCAGTACTTC.

The chain carries TRBV25-1 and TRBJ2-2, with TRBD1 matching over 8 bases. With 2 bases clipped from V and 5 bases from J, the junction kept 4 bases outside the gene matches. Germline values: CDR1 MGHDK, CDR2 SYGVNS. The CDR3 runs to 15 residues. The CDR3 sequence: CASSEIDRGTGELFF. CDR3 nucleotides: TGTGCCAGCAGTGAAATTGACAGGGGAACCGGGGAGCTGTTTTTT. Complete variable domain (other parts from reference TRBV25-1 and TRBJ2-2): EADIYQTPRYLVIGTGKKITLECSQTMGHDKMYWYQQDPGMELHLIHYSYGVNSTEKGDLSSESTVSRIRTEHFPLTLESARPSHTSQYLCASSEIDRGTGELFFGEGSRLTVL.

The chain joins TRBV19 to TRBJ2-1; 9 bases line up with TRBD2. Unmatched junction bases numbered 11, after V lost 7 bases and J lost 7 bases. The CDR3 has 15 amino acids. Germline lookup yields CDR1 LNHDA and CDR2 SQIVND (reference sequence). In nucleotides, the CDR3 is TGTGCCAGTATCGCGGGGGGGCATTCTCCGAATGAGCAGTTCTTC. Translated, it gives CASIAGGHSPNEQFF.

The gene calls are TRBV5-1 and TRBJ2-5, with D possibly being TRBD1 or TRBD2 (5 bases each). The assigned J gene may be wrong: the sequence end matches TRBJ2-7 better. The germline CDR1 and CDR2 sequences are SGHRS and YFSETQ. The CDR3 consists of 13 residues. The CDR3 nucleotides read TGCGCCAGCAGGCCCGGGACGGACTACGAGCAGTACTTC. As protein: CASRPGTDYEQYF.

This sequence joins TRBV19 and TRBJ1-5; no clear D. The CDR3 is 12 residues long. V dropped 5 bases and J dropped 7 bases, with 9 bases sitting between them. Germline V gene data show CDR1 as LNHDA and CDR2 as SQIVND (reference sequence). The CDR3 sequence: CASSGERQPQHF. CDR3 sequence (DNA): TGTGCCAGTAGTGGGGAGCGACAGCCCCAGCATTTT.

This clone showed up just once. The rearrangement uses TRBV4-1 and TRBJ1-3, with 7 bases fitting TRBD1. After removal of 4 bases from V and 2 bases from J, the junction contained 8 bases not matched to a gene. Germline lookup yields CDR1 MGHRA and CDR2 YSYEKL. The length of the CDR3 is 16 residues. The CDR3: CASSRDPQGTGNTIYF. Here the CDR3 DNA reads TGCGCCAGCAGCCGGGACCCACAGGGGACTGGAAACACCATATATTTT.

J is TRBJ2-2 and V is TRBV9; weak D call: TRBD1 (6 bases). This CDR3 has 13 residues. Trimming pared 1 base from V and 8 bases from J, leaving 9 bases between. CDR1 and CDR2 (germline): SGDLS, YYNGEE. In DNA form, the CDR3 reads TGTGCCAGCAGCGTAAAAACAGGGGGGGAGCTGTTTTTT. Protein sequence: CASSVKTGGELFF.

The chain is built from TRBV9 and TRBJ1-1, with 11 nucleotides matching TRBD1. The V gene's germline CDR1 is SGDLS and CDR2 YYNGEE. The CDR3 sequence is 15 residues long. After removal of 4 bases from V and 5 bases from J, the junction contained 7 bases not matched to a gene. CDR3 DNA sequence: TGTGCCAGCAGCCGGACAGGGGGCAAAGAAACTGAAGCTTTCTTT. Translated: CASSRTGGKETEAFF.

This rearrangement joins TRBV30 to TRBJ2-5; D might be TRBD1 or TRBD2, each matching 5 bases. V dropped 3 bases and J dropped 5 bases, with 22 bases sitting between them. CDR1 and CDR2 (germline): GTSNPN, SVGIG (reference sequence). The CDR3 extends over 16 amino acids. The CDR3: CAWRHRRGAGGETQYF. In nucleotides, the CDR3 is TGTGCCTGGAGGCATAGGCGTGGGGCAGGCGGGGAGACCCAGTACTTC.

The chain has TRBV4-3 and TRBJ1-5; possibly TRBD1 for D (5 bases). This CDR3 has 15 amino acids. The V gene's germline CDR1 is LGHNA and CDR2 YSLEER. The V end lost 4 bases, the J end lost 4 bases, and 14 bases lay between the germline ends. CDR3 protein: CASSPSGTVNQPQHF. DNA for the CDR3: TGCGCCAGCAGCCCATCTGGGACGGTTAATCAGCCCCAGCATTTT.

V is TRBV11-3 and J is TRBJ2-7; TRBD2 matches 8 bases. The CDR3 is 14 amino acids. Germline CDR1 reads SGHNT; CDR2 reads YENEEA. V shed 1 base, J shed 2 bases, and the junction held 1 base outside the gene matches. CDR3 sequence (DNA): TGTGCCAGCAGCTTAGCGGGGGGGCCCTACGAGCAGTACTTC. Protein sequence: CASSLAGGPYEQYF.

The CDR3 loop reads CASSLGTSGTYNEQFF. CDR3 coding DNA: TGTGCCAGCAGCCTAGGTACTAGCGGCACCTACAATGAGCAGTTCTTC. The chain recombines TRBV5-6 with TRBJ2-1; the match to TRBD2 covers 8 bases. The V and J ends lost 4 bases and 2 bases, in that order; junction bases with no gene match: 8. The CDR3 extends over 16 amino acids. Germline V lookup: CDR1 SGHDT, CDR2 YYEEEE.

The gene calls are TRBV5-5 and TRBJ1-1; D not resolved. CDR3 length: 11 residues. The V gene's germline CDR1 is SGHKS and CDR2 YYEKEE (reference sequence). The V and J ends lost 5 bases and 1 base respectively, with 3 bases between them. CDR3: CASRKNTEAFF. The CDR3 coding sequence is TGTGCCAGCAGGAAGAACACTGAAGCTTTCTTT.

The chain is built from TRBV5-6 and TRBJ1-2, with 10 bases fitting TRBD1. With V trimmed by 0 bases and J by 8 bases, 10 bases remained unmatched. Germline loops: CDR1 SGHDT, CDR2 YYEEEE. This CDR3 contains 16 residues. The CDR3 spells CASSLGRDRGLRGYTF. The CDR3 coding sequence is TGTGCCAGCAGCTTGGGAAGAGACAGGGGGCTTCGCGGCTACACCTTC.

CDR3 sequence: CAWSEPRGAYTF. The DNA for the CDR3 is TGTGCCTGGAGTGAACCTCGGGGGGCATACACCTTC. The gene calls are TRBV30 and TRBJ1-2; tentative D call: TRBD1 (6 bases). Germline CDR1 reads GTSNPN; CDR2 reads SVGIG (reference sequence). CDR3 size: 12 residues. Between the trimmed V and J ends, which lost 1 base and 11 bases, there was a span of 14 bases.

The V and J genes are TRBV5-4 and TRBJ1-4; 9 bases match TRBD1. The J segment lost 4 bases and the V segment lost 2 bases, leaving 3 bases of the junction unmatched. The CDR3 is made up of 15 amino acids. CDR1 is SGHNT and CDR2 is YYREEE in the germline V gene (reference sequence). CDR3 sequence: CASSFGTGNNEKLFF. In DNA form, the CDR3 reads TGTGCCAGCAGCTTCGGGACAGGGAATAATGAAAAACTGTTTTTT.

The V call is TRBV6-5, the J call TRBJ1-5; 7 bases line up with TRBD1. Germline CDR1 and CDR2: MNHEY and SVGAGI. There are 15 residues in the CDR3. The V segment lost 6 bases and the J segment 3 bases; nucleotides outside the gene matches: 8. The CDR3 DNA reads TGTGCCAGCAGCCCTGGACAGGCGCTCAATCAGCCCCAGCATTTT. This sequence encodes CASSPGQALNQPQHF.

V and J are TRBV2 and TRBJ1-5, with a tentative D call TRBD1 (5 bases). The CDR3 runs to 13 residues. Per germline, CDR1 SNHLY and CDR2 FYNNEI. V lost 5 bases to trimming and J lost 6 bases, with 11 bases between them. CDR3 nucleotides: TGTGCCAGCAGTACCGAGGGACGTCAGCCCCAGCATTTT. This sequence encodes CASSTEGRQPQHF.